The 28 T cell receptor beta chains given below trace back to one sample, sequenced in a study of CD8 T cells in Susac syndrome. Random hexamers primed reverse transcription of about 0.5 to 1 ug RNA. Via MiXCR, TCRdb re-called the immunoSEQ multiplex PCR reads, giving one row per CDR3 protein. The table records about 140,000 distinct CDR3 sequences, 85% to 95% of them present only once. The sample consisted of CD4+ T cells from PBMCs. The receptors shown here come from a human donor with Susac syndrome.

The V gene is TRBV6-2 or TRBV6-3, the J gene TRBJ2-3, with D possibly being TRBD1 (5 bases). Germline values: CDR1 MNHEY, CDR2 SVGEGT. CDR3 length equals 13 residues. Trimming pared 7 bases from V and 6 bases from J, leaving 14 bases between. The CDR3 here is CASTLWGQDTQYF. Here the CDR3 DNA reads TGTGCCAGCACCCTATGGGGCCAGGATACGCAGTATTTT.

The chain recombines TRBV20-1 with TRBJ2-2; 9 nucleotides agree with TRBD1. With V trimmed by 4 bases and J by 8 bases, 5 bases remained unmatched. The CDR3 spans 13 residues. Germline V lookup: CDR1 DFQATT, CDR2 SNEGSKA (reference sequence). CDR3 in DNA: TGCAGTGCTAAACAGGGGGCAAATGGGGAGCTGTTTTTT. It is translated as CSAKQGANGELFF.

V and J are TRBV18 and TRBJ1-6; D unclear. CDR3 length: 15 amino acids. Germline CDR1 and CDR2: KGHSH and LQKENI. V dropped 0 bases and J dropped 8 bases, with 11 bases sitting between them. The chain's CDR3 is CASSPPVRTDSPLHF. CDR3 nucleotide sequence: TGTGCCAGCTCACCACCGGTAAGAACAGATTCACCCCTCCACTTT.

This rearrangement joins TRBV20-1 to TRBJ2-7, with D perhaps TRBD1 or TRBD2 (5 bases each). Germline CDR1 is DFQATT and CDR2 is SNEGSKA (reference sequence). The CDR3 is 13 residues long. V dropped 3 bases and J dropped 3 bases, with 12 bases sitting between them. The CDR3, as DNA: TGCAGTGCTAGGGGGGAACCACTCTACGAGCAGTACTTC. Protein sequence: CSARGEPLYEQYF.

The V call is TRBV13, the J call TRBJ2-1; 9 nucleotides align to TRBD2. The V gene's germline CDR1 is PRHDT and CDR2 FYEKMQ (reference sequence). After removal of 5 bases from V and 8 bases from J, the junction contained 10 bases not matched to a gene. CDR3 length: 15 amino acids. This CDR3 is CASSAPGLAADEQFF. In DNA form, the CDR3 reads TGTGCCAGCAGCGCTCCGGGACTAGCCGCCGATGAGCAGTTCTTC.

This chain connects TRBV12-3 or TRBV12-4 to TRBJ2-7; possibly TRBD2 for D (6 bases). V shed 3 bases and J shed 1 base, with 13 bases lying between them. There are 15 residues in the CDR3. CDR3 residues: CASSLYSRGSYEQYF. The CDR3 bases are TGTGCCAGCAGTTTGTACTCGCGGGGATCCTACGAGCAGTACTTC.

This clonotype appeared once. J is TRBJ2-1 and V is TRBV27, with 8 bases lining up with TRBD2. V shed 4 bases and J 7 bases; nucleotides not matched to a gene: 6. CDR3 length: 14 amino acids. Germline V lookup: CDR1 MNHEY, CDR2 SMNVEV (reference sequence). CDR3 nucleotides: TGTGCCAGCAGTTCACGCCGGGGGGGAAATGAGCAGTTCTTC. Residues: CASSSRRGGNEQFF.

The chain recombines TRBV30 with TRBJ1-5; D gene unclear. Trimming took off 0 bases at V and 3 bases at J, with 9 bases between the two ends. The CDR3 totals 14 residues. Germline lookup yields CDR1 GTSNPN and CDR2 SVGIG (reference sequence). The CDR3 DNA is TGTGCCTGGAGTGTACGAGGAAACAATCAGCCCCAGCATTTT. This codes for CAWSVRGNNQPQHF. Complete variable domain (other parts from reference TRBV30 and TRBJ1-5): SQTIHQWPATLVQPVGSPLSLECTVEGTSNPNLYWYRQAAGRGLQLLFYSVGIGQISSEVPQNLSASRPQDRQFILSSKKLLLSDSGFYLCAWSVRGNNQPQHFGDGTRLSIL.

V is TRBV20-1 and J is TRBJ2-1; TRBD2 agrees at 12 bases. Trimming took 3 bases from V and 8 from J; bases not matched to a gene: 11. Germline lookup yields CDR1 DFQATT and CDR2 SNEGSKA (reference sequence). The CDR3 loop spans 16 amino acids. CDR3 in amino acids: CSARGTSGRSKYEQFF. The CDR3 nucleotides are TGCAGTGCTAGGGGAACTAGCGGGAGGAGTAAATATGAGCAGTTCTTC.

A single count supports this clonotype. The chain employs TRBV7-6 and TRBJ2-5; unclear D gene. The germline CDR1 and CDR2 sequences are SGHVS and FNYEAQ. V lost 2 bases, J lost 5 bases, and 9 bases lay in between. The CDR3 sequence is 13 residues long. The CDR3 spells CASSLTPGETQYF. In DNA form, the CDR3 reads TGTGCCAGCAGCTTAACTCCCGGGGAGACCCAGTACTTC.

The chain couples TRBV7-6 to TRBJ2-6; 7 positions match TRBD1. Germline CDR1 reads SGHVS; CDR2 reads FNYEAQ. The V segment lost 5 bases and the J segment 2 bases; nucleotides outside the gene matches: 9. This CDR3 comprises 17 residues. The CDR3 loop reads CASSLMTGIAGANVLTF. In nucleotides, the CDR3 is TGTGCCAGCAGCCTCATGACAGGGATAGCTGGGGCCAACGTCCTGACTTTC.

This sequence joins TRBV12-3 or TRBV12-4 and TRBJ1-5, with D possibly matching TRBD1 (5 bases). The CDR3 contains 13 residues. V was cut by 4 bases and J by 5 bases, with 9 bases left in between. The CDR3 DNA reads TGTGCCAGCAGTTATGGGGCGCATCAGCCCCAGCATTTT. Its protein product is CASSYGAHQPQHF.

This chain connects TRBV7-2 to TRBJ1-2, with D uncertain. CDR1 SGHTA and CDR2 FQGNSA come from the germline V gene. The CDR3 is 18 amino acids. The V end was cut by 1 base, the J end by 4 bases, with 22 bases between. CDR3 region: CASSLGRVFGSGAYGYTF. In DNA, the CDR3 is TGTGCCAGCAGCTTAGGTCGTGTTTTCGGGTCTGGTGCCTATGGCTACACCTTC.

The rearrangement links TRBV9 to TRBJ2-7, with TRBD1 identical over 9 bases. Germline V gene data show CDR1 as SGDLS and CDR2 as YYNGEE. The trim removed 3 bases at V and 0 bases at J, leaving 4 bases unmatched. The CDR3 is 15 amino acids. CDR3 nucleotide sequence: TGTGCCAGCAGCGAACAGGGGGCTCCCTCCTACGAGCAGTACTTC. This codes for CASSEQGAPSYEQYF.

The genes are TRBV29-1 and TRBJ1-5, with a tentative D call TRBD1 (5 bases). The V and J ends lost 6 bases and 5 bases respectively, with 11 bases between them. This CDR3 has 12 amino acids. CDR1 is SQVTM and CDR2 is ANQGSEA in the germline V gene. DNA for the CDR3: TGCAGCGTCGGAGGGGCCGATCAGCCCCAGCATTTT. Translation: CSVGGADQPQHF.

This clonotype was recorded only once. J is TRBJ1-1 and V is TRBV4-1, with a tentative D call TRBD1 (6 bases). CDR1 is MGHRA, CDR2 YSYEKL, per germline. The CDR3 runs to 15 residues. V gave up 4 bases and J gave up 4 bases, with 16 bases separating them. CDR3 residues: CASSRTGIWSTEAFF. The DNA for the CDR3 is TGCGCCAGCAGCCGTACAGGGATTTGGAGCACTGAAGCTTTCTTT.

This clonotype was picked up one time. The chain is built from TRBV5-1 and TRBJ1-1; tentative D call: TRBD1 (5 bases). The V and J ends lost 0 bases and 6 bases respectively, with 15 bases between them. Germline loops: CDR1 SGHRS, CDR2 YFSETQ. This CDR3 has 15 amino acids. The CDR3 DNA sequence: TGCGCCAGCAGCTTGGATCTCGGGGGAATTCCTGAAGCTTTCTTT. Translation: CASSLDLGGIPEAFF.

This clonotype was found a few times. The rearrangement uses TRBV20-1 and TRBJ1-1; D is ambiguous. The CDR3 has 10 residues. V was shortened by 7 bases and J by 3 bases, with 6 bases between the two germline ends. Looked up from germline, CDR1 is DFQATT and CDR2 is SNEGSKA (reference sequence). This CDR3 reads CSVSDTEAFF. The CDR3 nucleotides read TGCAGTGTTTCGGACACTGAAGCTTTCTTT.

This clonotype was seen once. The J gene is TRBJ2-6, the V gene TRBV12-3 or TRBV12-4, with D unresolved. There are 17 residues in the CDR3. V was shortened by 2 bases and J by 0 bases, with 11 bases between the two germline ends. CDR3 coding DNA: TGTGCCAGCAGTTTATTTGGCAGGACCTCTGGGGCCAACGTCCTGACTTTC. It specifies CASSLFGRTSGANVLTF.

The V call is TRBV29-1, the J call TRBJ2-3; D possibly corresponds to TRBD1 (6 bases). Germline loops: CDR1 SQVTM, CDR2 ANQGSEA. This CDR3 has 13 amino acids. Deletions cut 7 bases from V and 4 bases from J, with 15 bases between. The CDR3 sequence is CSAKTGRADTQYF. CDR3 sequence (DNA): TGCAGCGCTAAGACAGGTCGCGCAGATACGCAGTATTTT.

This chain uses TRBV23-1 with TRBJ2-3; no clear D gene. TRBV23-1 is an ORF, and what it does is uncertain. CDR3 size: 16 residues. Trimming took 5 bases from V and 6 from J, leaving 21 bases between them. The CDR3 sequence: CASSYQFPGREDTQYF. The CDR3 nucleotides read TGCGCCAGCAGTTACCAATTCCCCGGGCGCGAGGATACGCAGTATTTT.

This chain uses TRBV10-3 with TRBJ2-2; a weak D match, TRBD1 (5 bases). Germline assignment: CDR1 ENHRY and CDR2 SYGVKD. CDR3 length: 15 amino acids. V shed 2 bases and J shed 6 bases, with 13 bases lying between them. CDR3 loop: CAISETGRVPGELFF. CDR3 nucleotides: TGTGCCATCAGTGAGACTGGCAGGGTCCCCGGGGAGCTGTTTTTT.

CDR3 nucleotide sequence: TGCGCCAGCAGTGTACGGCAGGCCAGAAACACCATATATTTT. It encodes CASSVRQARNTIYF. This chain joins TRBV10-2 and TRBJ1-3; D ambiguous. With 4 bases removed from V and 5 bases from J, the gap between germline ends came to 12 bases. The CDR3 sequence is 14 residues long. The V gene's germline CDR1 is WSHSY and CDR2 SAAADI.

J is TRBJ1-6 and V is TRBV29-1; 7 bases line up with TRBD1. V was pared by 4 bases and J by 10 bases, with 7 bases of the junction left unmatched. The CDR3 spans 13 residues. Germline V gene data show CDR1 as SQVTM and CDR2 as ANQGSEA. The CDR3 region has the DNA TGCAGCGTTGCAGAGGACAGGAGATCACCCCTCCACTTT. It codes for CSVAEDRRSPLHF.

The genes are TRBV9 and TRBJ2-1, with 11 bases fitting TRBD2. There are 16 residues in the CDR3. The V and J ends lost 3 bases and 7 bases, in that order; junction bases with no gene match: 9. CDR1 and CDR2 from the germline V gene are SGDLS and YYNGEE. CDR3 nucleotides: TGTGCCAGCAGCGGGCCGCTAGCGGGAGGCGGGAATGAGCAGTTCTTC. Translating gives CASSGPLAGGGNEQFF.

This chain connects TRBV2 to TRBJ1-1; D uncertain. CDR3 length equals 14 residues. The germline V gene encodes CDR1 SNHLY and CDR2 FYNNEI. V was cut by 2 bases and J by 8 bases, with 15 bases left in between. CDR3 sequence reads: CASSEILISPEAFF. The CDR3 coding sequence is TGTGCCAGCAGTGAAATTTTAATAAGCCCAGAAGCTTTCTTT.

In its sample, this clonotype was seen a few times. The DNA for the CDR3 is TGCGCCAGCAGTCCTCAGGGGACTAATGAAAAACTGTTTTTT. Translation: CASSPQGTNEKLFF. V usage is TRBV4-1 and J usage is TRBJ1-4; a possible D gene is TRBD1 (6 bases). The CDR3 runs to 14 residues. The V gene's germline CDR1 is MGHRA and CDR2 YSYEKL. V was pared by 6 bases and J by 2 bases, with 10 bases between.

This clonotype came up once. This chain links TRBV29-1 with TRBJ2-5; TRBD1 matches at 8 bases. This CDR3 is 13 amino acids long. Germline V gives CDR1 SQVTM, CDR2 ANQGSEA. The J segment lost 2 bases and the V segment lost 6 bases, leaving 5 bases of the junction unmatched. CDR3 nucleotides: TGCAGCGTGGGGGACAGGCCTCAAGAGACCCAGTACTTC. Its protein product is CSVGDRPQETQYF.